This entry lists 21 T cell receptor beta chains sequenced from one sample in a study of Tregs in tolerant kidney transplant recipients. This table comes from immunoSEQ multiplex PCR, and its TCRdb copy is limited to in-frame clones, with some not included. The sample includes tens of thousands of clones, less than 90% of them seen just once. The sample comprised CD4+ T cells from blood. These TCRs come from a human donor in good health.

For the CDR3, the DNA is TGTGCCAGCAGCTTGGGGCTCACGAACACTGAAGCTTTCTTT. This translates into CASSLGLTNTEAFF. This sequence joins TRBV5-5 and TRBJ1-1, with D hard to call. The CDR3 runs 14 residues. Germline-derived CDR1 and CDR2 are SGHKS and YYEKEE (reference sequence). V was pared by 0 bases and J by 1 base, with 7 bases between. The full variable domain, its missing parts supplied by reference TRBV5-5 and TRBJ1-1, is DAGVTQSPTHLIKTRGQQVTLRCSPISGHKSVSWYQQVLGQGPQFIFQYYEKEERGRGNFPDRFSARQFPNYSSELNVNALLLGDSALYLCASSLGLTNTEAFFGQGTRLTVV.

A remark on this clone: Germline is not matched at one junction end, which may reflect a read error. The rearrangement uses TRBV4-1 and TRBJ2-5; tentatively, D is TRBD1 or TRBD2 (5 bases each). Germline loops: CDR1 MGHRA, CDR2 YSYEKL. CDR3 length: 14 amino acids. The CDR3 nucleotides are TGCGCCAGCAGCCCTCGGGGCGAACAAGAGGCCCAGTACTTC. Protein sequence: CASSPRGEQEAQYF.

This clone came up once. V usage is TRBV11-1 and J usage is TRBJ2-5; weak D call: TRBD2 (6 bases). CDR1 is SGHAT and CDR2 is FQDESV in the germline V gene (reference sequence). The CDR3 totals 15 residues. Trimming took 0 bases from V and 4 from J, leaving 12 bases between them. CDR3: CASSLAAGRGETQYF. For the CDR3, the DNA is TGTGCCAGCAGCTTAGCGGCAGGGCGGGGAGAGACCCAGTACTTC.

The chain couples TRBV2 to TRBJ1-2; no clear D gene. This CDR3 has 14 residues. The germline gives CDR1 SNHLY, CDR2 FYNNEI. V lost 8 bases and J lost 2, with 15 bases in between. The CDR3 loop reads CASVYMVSNYGYTF. CDR3 DNA: TGTGCCAGCGTTTACATGGTGTCCAACTATGGCTACACCTTC.

This clone was observed once. The chain employs TRBV19 and TRBJ1-2; 7 positions agree with TRBD1. The CDR3 consists of 13 residues. With 3 bases clipped from V and 4 bases from J, the junction kept 2 bases outside the gene matches. The V gene's germline CDR1 is LNHDA and CDR2 SQIVND (reference sequence). The CDR3 DNA reads TGTGCCAGTAGTATTGGGACAGCCTATGGCTACACCTTC. Translating gives CASSIGTAYGYTF.

This clone showed up just once. V and J are TRBV19 and TRBJ2-2, with 9 bases aligning to TRBD1. The trim removed 7 bases at V and 3 bases at J, leaving 6 bases unmatched. The CDR3 totals 15 residues. CDR1 and CDR2 (germline): LNHDA, SQIVND (reference sequence). The CDR3 protein is CASTKTGGDTGELFF. The CDR3, as DNA: TGTGCCAGTACCAAGACAGGGGGTGACACCGGGGAGCTGTTTTTT.

The rearrangement uses TRBV11-3 and TRBJ2-5, with D maybe TRBD2 (6 bases). Germline CDR1 reads SGHNT; CDR2 reads YENEEA. Trimming stripped 2 bases from V and 6 bases from J, with 13 bases between. This CDR3 contains 14 residues. CDR3 residues: CASSLWGDVKTQYF. The CDR3, as DNA: TGTGCCAGCAGCTTATGGGGGGACGTAAAGACCCAGTACTTC. The full variable domain, with the rest looked up from reference TRBV11-3 and TRBJ2-5, is EAGVVQSPRYKIIEKKQPVAFWCNPISGHNTLYWYLQNLGQGPELLIRYENEEAVDDSQLPKDRFSAERLKGVDSTLKIQPAELGDSAVYLCASSLWGDVKTQYFGPGTRLLVL.

CDR3 amino acids: CASSQGLAVQSTQYF. In nucleotides, the CDR3 is TGCGCCAGCAGCCAAGGACTAGCGGTGCAGTCAACCCAGTACTTC. The chain has TRBV4-1 and TRBJ2-5; TRBD2 matches at 9 bases. This CDR3 spans 15 amino acids. The ends lost 1 base at V and 8 bases at J; junction bases unmatched: 8. Germline lookup yields CDR1 MGHRA and CDR2 YSYEKL.

This clone was seen just once. V and J are TRBV2 and TRBJ2-7; D is ambiguous. This CDR3 has 14 residues. Per the germline V gene, CDR1 is SNHLY and CDR2 is FYNNEI. With 6 bases removed from V and 5 bases from J, the gap between germline ends came to 17 bases. The CDR3 DNA reads TGTGCCAGCAGAAGGGAAGGGAACCTCAACGAGCAGTACTTC. This codes for CASRREGNLNEQYF.

This chain joins TRBV13 and TRBJ2-4, with D hard to call. CDR1 is PRHDT and CDR2 is FYEKMQ in the germline V gene (reference sequence). V lost 5 bases, J lost 3 bases, and 14 bases lay in between. CDR3 length equals 15 residues. The CDR3 loop reads CASSRQRANKNIQYF. The DNA of the CDR3 is TGTGCCAGCAGCCGACAAAGGGCGAACAAAAACATTCAGTACTTC.

The rearrangement joins TRBV4-1 to TRBJ2-7; D is unclear. The CDR3 length is 14 residues. Deletions cut 1 base from V and 2 bases from J, with 9 bases between. Germline V gives CDR1 MGHRA, CDR2 YSYEKL. CDR3 sequence reads: CASSQVGLPYEQYF. The CDR3 DNA sequence: TGCGCCAGCAGCCAAGTGGGCCTTCCCTACGAGCAGTACTTC.

The chain joins TRBV18 to TRBJ1-3; 7 bases align to TRBD1. Germline values: CDR1 KGHSH, CDR2 LQKENI. CDR3 length: 15 residues. After removal of 1 base from V and 3 bases from J, the junction contained 3 bases not matched to a gene. The CDR3 here is CASSPQGASGNTIYF. DNA of the CDR3: TGTGCCAGCTCACCACAGGGGGCGAGTGGAAACACCATATATTTT. Drawing the rest from reference TRBV18 and TRBJ1-3, the complete variable domain is NAGVMQNPRHLVRRRGQEARLRCSPMKGHSHVYWYRQLPEEGLKFMVYLQKENIIDESGMPKERFSAEFPKEGPSILRIQQVVRGDSAAYFCASSPQGASGNTIYFGEGSWLTVV.

CDR3 coding DNA: TGTGCCTGGGTGAACACTGAAGCTTTCTTT. This encodes CAWVNTEAFF. The genes are TRBV30 and TRBJ1-1, with D unclear. V lost 5 bases and J 0 bases, leaving 1 base between the germline ends. The CDR3 spans 10 residues. Germline CDR1 and CDR2: GTSNPN and SVGIG (reference sequence). Full variable domain (rest looked up from reference TRBV30 and TRBJ1-1): SQTIHQWPATLVQPVGSPLSLECTVEGTSNPNLYWYRQAAGRGLQLLFYSVGIGQISSEVPQNLSASRPQDRQFILSSKKLLLSDSGFYLCAWVNTEAFFGQGTRLTVV.

The V and J genes are TRBV11-2 and TRBJ2-7; D unresolved. The germline gives CDR1 SGHAT, CDR2 FQNNGV. The CDR3 runs 14 residues. V lost 1 base, J lost 6 bases, and 13 bases lay in between. The CDR3 sequence is CASSLVTHTGEQYF. The CDR3 nucleotides read TGTGCCAGCAGCTTAGTGACCCACACCGGCGAGCAGTACTTC.

This clone was counted a few times. The chain has TRBV18 and TRBJ1-3; D unresolved. Trimming shortened V by 4 bases and J by 2 bases, and 12 bases separated the two germline ends. This CDR3 is built from 15 residues. Germline V lookup: CDR1 KGHSH, CDR2 LQKENI. The CDR3, as DNA: TGTGCCAGCTCACGAATGGGAGAGACTGGAAACACCATATATTTT. It specifies CASSRMGETGNTIYF. Full variable domain (missing parts from reference TRBV18 and TRBJ1-3): NAGVMQNPRHLVRRRGQEARLRCSPMKGHSHVYWYRQLPEEGLKFMVYLQKENIIDESGMPKERFSAEFPKEGPSILRIQQVVRGDSAAYFCASSRMGETGNTIYFGEGSWLTVV.

V usage is TRBV28 and J usage is TRBJ1-6; the D gene is possibly TRBD1 (6 bases). The CDR3 totals 16 residues. Germline V lookup: CDR1 MDHEN, CDR2 SYDVKM. The germline V and J ends were trimmed by 8 bases and 6 bases, with 20 bases remaining between them. CDR3 DNA: TGTGCCAGCCTTAGGGGGGGTTTTTATAGTAATTCACCCCTCCACTTT. This codes for CASLRGGFYSNSPLHF. Variable domain in full (rest from reference TRBV28 and TRBJ1-6): DVKVTQSSRYLVKRTGEKVFLECVQDMDHENMFWYRQDPGLGLRLIYFSYDVKMKEKGDIPEGYSVSREKKERFSLILESASTNQTSMYLCASLRGGFYSNSPLHFGNGTRLTVT.

The chain carries TRBV4-3 and TRBJ2-7; TRBD1 is a possible D gene (6 bases). V was cut by 0 bases and J by 12 bases, with 15 bases left in between. In germline, CDR1 is LGHNA, CDR2 YSLEER. The CDR3 is 13 amino acids. CDR3 loop: CASSQEYGTGLYF. CDR3 in DNA: TGCGCCAGCAGCCAAGAGTACGGAACAGGGTTGTACTTC.

The genes are TRBV18 and TRBJ2-5, with unresolved D. Trimming took 2 bases from V and 5 from J, leaving 6 bases between them. The CDR3 has 12 residues. Germline V gene sequence: CDR1 KGHSH, CDR2 LQKENI. CDR3 in amino acids: CASSPSVETQYF. The DNA of the CDR3 is TGTGCCAGCTCACCAAGTGTCGAGACCCAGTACTTC. Filled out from reference TRBV18 and TRBJ2-5, the complete variable domain reads NAGVMQNPRHLVRRRGQEARLRCSPMKGHSHVYWYRQLPEEGLKFMVYLQKENIIDESGMPKERFSAEFPKEGPSILRIQQVVRGDSAAYFCASSPSVETQYFGPGTRLLVL.

The rearrangement joins TRBV18 to TRBJ2-3; TRBD2 matches 10 bases. Trimming at V came to 2 bases and at J to 6 bases, leaving 8 bases not matched to a gene. The CDR3 spans 16 residues. Germline CDR1 and CDR2: KGHSH and LQKENI. The CDR3 spells CASSPRLAGQGDTQYF. CDR3 nucleotides: TGTGCCAGCTCACCAAGACTAGCGGGTCAGGGGGATACGCAGTATTTT. Supplemented by reference TRBV18 and TRBJ2-3, the full variable domain reads NAGVMQNPRHLVRRRGQEARLRCSPMKGHSHVYWYRQLPEEGLKFMVYLQKENIIDESGMPKERFSAEFPKEGPSILRIQQVVRGDSAAYFCASSPRLAGQGDTQYFGPGTRLTVL.

J is TRBJ2-7 and V is TRBV19; 7 nucleotides align to TRBD2. The ends lost 7 bases at V and 5 bases at J; junction bases unmatched: 14. The germline CDR1 and CDR2 sequences are LNHDA and SQIVND (reference sequence). The CDR3 is 15 amino acids. CDR3 nucleotide sequence: TGTGCCAGTAATCAAGATCTGAGCGGGAACGACGAGCAGTACTTC. It codes for CASNQDLSGNDEQYF.

The chain joins TRBV27 to TRBJ1-4; TRBD1 might be the D (5 bases). The length of the CDR3 is 16 residues. V was trimmed by 6 bases and J by 0 bases, leaving 14 bases between them. CDR1 and CDR2 (germline): MNHEY, SMNVEV (reference sequence). The CDR3 region has the DNA TGTGCCAGCAGCTGGGCAGGGCCTGCAACTAATGAAAAACTGTTTTTT. Amino acid sequence: CASSWAGPATNEKLFF. Together with reference TRBV27 and TRBJ1-4, the CDR3 gives the full variable domain: EAQVTQNPRYLITVTGKKLTVTCSQNMNHEYMSWYRQDPGLGLRQIYYSMNVEVTDKGDVPEGYKVSRKEKRNFPLILESPSPNQTSLYFCASSWAGPATNEKLFFGSGTQLSVL.